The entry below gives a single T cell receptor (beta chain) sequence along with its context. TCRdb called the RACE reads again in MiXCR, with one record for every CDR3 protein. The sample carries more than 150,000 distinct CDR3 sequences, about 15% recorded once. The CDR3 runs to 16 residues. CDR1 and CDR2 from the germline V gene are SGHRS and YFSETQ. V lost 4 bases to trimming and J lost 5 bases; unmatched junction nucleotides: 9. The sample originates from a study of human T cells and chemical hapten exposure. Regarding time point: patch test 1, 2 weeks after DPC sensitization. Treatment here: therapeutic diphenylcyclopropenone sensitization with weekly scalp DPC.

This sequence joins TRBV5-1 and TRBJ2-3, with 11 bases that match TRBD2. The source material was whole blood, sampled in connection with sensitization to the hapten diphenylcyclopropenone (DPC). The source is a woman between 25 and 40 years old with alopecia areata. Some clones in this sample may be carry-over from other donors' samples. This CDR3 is CASSETLAGGGDTQYF. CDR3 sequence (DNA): TGCGCCAGCAGCGAGACGCTAGCGGGGGGAGGAGATACGCAGTATTTT.